This TCR beta chain stems from a study of identical twins (dated by TCRdb to 2016 to 2017). In terms of the full investigation: The study deep-sequenced TCR alpha and beta repertoires from monozygotic twins, unrelated adults of various ages and cord blood to test whether fetal clonotypes persist. To rule out contamination, replicate twin experiments were performed at different times with different library preparation protocols. Overall results and qualifications from the work: Fewer insertions were carried by abundant cord blood beta clonotypes, a similar but weaker trend appeared in young adult naive repertoires, and no such trend appeared in memory repertoires. In monozygotic twins, out-of-frame TCR alpha sharing was systematically underestimated by recombination models, although the models agreed with sharing between unrelated individuals. The excess sharing between twins in beta out-of-frame sequences was weaker because fewer shared sequences reduced the signal-to-noise ratio. Zero-insertion analyses could be partly confounded by invariant T cells such as MAIT and iNKT, although diverse VJ usage argued against such confounding for most clonotypes. Out-of-frame TCR alpha sequences shared between twins showed an excess of low generation-probability sequences compared with coincidental sharing between unrelated individuals. Because the same donors could not be followed over many years, conclusions were based on cross-sectional statistical analysis.

Every donor in the study was a healthy Caucasian. Using Miltenyi CD45RO+ enrichment and human naive T-cell isolation kits, memory (CD45RO+) and naive T cells were isolated from PBMC. V loses 10 bases, J loses 9 bases, and the germline ends lie 30 bases apart. Taken from cysteine to phenylalanine, the CDR3 has 17 residues. Only CDR3 DNA is held: 51 bases, read in frame from base 1. The germline V gene yields KGHDR for CDR1 and SFDVKD for CDR2. Library creation used 5' RACE. TCRdb shows the sequencer as Illumina HiSeq 2000. Template switching introduced a universal primer binding site; the final cDNA contained a unique molecular identifier, enabling accurate counting of TCR cDNA molecules. Specific primers in the conserved constant-segment region were used to synthesize first-strand cDNA for the TCR alpha and beta chains. Each cDNA library was double barcoded, with a SMART-Mk sample barcode plus Illumina barcodes, to control for contamination. Two successive PCR steps introduced TruSeq adapter sequences along with Illumina sample barcodes. Sequencing of the TCR alpha and beta cDNA libraries was done on the Illumina HiSeq platform using custom primers. Per the original workflow: MiGEC processed the raw reads to extract unique molecular identifiers, while MiXCR was used to determine the CDR3 positions. Recombination models were inferred per individual with the repgenHMM and IGoR tools using an EM algorithm. Shared clonotypes were analyzed with the tcR package in R, and sharing was normalized by the product of cloneset sizes. To study raw recombination without the effects of thymic and clonal selection, out-of-frame nonproductive sequences were analyzed. TCRdb cleaned the public reads at Q25 with fastp, built clones with MiXCR and kept in-frame beta chains. Rows matching on CDR3 protein sequence are summarized as one entry with the most common DNA and genes. None of the V and J calls come from the authors' own analysis; TCRdb made them. This sample holds about 240,000 distinct CDR3 sequences; about 11% were observed only once. Jointly, the top ten make up less than 12% of the sample.

A note on this clonotype: What this receptor recognizes is not known. Base-call qualities are not available, and no considerably larger clone is one nucleotide away.

Recombination joined TRBV24-1 with TRBJ1-5, with no confident D gene call. The sequence was obtained from a man in his forties or fifties in good health. Sequencing input: memory T cells sorted from blood. The sample's cell subset or site, from its label and the paper: CD45RO+ enriched T cells. CDR3 region: CATPVITGGDIDRPQHF. At the DNA level, the sequence is TGTGCCACACCAGTGATTACCGGCGGTGACATAGATCGGCCCCAGCATTTT.